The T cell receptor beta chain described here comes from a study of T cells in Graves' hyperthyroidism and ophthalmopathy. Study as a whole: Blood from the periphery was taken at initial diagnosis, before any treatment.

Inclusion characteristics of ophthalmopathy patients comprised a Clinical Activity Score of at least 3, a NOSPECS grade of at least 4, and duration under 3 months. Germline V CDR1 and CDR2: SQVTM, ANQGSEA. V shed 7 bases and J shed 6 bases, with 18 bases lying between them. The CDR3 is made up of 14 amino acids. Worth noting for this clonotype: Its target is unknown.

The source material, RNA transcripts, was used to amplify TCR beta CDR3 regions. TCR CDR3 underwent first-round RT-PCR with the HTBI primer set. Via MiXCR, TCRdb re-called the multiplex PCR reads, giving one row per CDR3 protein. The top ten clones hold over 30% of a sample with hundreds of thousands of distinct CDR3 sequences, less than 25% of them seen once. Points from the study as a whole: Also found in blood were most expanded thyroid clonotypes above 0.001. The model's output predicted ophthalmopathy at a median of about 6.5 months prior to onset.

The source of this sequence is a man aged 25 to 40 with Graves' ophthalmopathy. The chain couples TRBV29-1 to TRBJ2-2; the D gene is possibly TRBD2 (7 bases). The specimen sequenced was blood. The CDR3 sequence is CSARGTTNAGELFF. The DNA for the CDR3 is TGCAGCGCTAGGGGGACTACCAACGCCGGGGAGCTGTTTTTT.